The sequence of this T cell receptor beta chain was determined in a study of blood T cell repertoires in COVID-19. Enrolled through a virtual design, the participants were between roughly 18 and 95 years of age and came from under 30 US areas. V lost 2 bases to trimming and J lost 4 bases, with 14 bases between them. The CDR3 contains 14 residues. Germline V gene data show CDR1 as SQVTM and CDR2 as ANQGSEA. Libraries were prepared by immunoSEQ multiplex PCR; TCRdb keeps only in-frame clonotypes and omits some of them. Of about 230,000 clones listed, 80% to 90% are singletons. Only a few counts were recorded for this clone.

The rearrangement uses TRBV29-1 and TRBJ1-2; perhaps TRBD1 as D (5 bases). The specimen was PBMCs or T cells enriched from blood (not recorded which). This receptor was taken from a woman younger than 45 who had been exposed to COVID-19. CDR3 in amino acids: CSVEMGEGRYGYTF. The DNA of the CDR3 is TGCAGCGTTGAAATGGGGGAGGGACGCTATGGCTACACCTTC.